This TCR beta chain was sequenced for a study of shared clonotypes between healthy human individuals. Background on the study: The study drew on a couple of women and a few men aged 18 to 49 as donors. The study's findings and limits: Several donors held about 5% of naive CD4 clonotypes in common. Having only a few donors restricted how much genetic and exposure-history diversity was captured.

The ends were cut back, 4 bases at V and 0 bases at J, with 13 bases in the middle. Germline V gene sequence: CDR1 LGHNA, CDR2 YNFKEQ. There are 16 residues in the CDR3. Here immunoSEQ multiplex PCR was the method, and the copy in TCRdb shows in-frame clones only, minus some. This table holds some 2,100,000 clones, around 93% found once. Terminally differentiated effector memory CD45RA+ cells were left out of the naive CD8 fraction, which was CD45RO-negative and positively selected for CCR7. Each of the donors was a healthy adult who was HIV-negative and had not had a recent acute infection or vaccination. Note on this clone: Its matching antigen is unknown.

Material: naive CD8+ T cells from PBMCs. The chain links TRBV4-2 to TRBJ2-4; D unresolved. The source is a man aged 18 to 29 in good health. Some clones in this sample may be carry-over from other donors' samples. The CDR3 reads CASSPWPLIAKNIQYF. The CDR3 DNA follows: TGTGCCAGCAGCCCTTGGCCACTCATAGCCAAAAACATTCAGTACTTC.